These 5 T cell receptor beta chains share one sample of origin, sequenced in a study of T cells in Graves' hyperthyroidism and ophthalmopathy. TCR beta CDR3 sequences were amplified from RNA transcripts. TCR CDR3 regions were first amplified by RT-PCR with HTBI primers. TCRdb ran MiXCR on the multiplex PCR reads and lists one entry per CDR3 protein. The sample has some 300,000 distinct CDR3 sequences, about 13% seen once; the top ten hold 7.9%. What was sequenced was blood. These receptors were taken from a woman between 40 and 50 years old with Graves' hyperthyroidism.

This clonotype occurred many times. The CDR3 DNA reads as TGCAGCGCAGACAGGGATTTGGGCTATGGCTACACCTTC. Translation gives CSADRDLGYGYTF. The chain joins TRBV29-1 to TRBJ1-2; 7 nucleotides line up with TRBD1. The length of the CDR3 is 13 residues. Unmatched junction bases numbered 9, after V lost 7 bases and J lost 4 bases. In germline, CDR1 is SQVTM, CDR2 ANQGSEA.

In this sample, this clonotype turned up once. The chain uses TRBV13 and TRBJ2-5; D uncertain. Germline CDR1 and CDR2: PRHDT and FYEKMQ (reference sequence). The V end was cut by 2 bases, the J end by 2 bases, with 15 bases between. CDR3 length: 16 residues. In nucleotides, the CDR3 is TGTGCCAGCAGCTTATACCTATCCGTGCCACAAGAGACCCAGTACTTC. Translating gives CASSLYLSVPQETQYF.

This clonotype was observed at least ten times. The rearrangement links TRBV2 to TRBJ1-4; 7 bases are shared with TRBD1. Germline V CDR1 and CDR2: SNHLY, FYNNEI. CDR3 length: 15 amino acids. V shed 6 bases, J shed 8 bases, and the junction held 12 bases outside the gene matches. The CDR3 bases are TGTGCCAGCAGCTATGAAAGGGGGCGAAGGGAAAAACTGTTTTTT. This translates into CASSYERGRREKLFF.

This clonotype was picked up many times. The CDR3 here is CASSLTRQQYF. The CDR3 DNA reads TGTGCCAGCAGTTTAACCCGGCAGCAGTACTTC. The chain employs TRBV12-3 or TRBV12-4 and TRBJ2-7, with D unresolved. The CDR3 consists of 11 residues. The ends were cut back, 2 bases at V and 8 bases at J, with 7 bases in the middle.

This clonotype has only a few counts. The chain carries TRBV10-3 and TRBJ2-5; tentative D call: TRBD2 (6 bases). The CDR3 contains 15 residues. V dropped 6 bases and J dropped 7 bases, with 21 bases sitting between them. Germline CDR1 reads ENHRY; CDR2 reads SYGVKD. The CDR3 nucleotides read TGTGCCATCAGCGATTCCTCCGGGACTCTAGGGACCCAGTACTTC. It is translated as CAISDSSGTLGTQYF.